Listed below are T cell receptor beta chains from one sample, sequenced in a study of cytomegalovirus exposure and HLA in healthy donors. Generated by immunoSEQ multiplex PCR, the TCRdb table keeps only in-frame clones and is missing some. The sample shows tens of thousands of clones, and around 2.5% sits with its ten largest clones. The sample was PBMCs. These receptors were collected from a man aged 35 to 55 in good health and CMV-seronegative. CDR3s include the opening cysteine and the closing phenylalanine or tryptophan. Each record gives: D gene, V gene, J gene, CDR3 DNA, CDR3 protein. The D gene is left open where the match is weak.

D gene: .
V gene: TRBV6-1
J gene: TRBJ2-7
CDR3 DNA: TGTGCCAGCAGTGATCGGGGCTCCTACGAGCAGTACTTC
CDR3 protein: CASSDRGSYEQYF

D gene: TRBD2
V gene: TRBV5-1
J gene: TRBJ2-2
CDR3 DNA: TGCGCCAGCAGCTCCTTACTAGCGGGGGGGACCGGGGAGCTGTTTTTT
CDR3 protein: CASSSLLAGGTGELFF

D gene: TRBD1
V gene: TRBV5-6
J gene: TRBJ1-4
CDR3 DNA: TGTGCCAGCAGCTTAGCTGTAAGGACAGGGGGCGCGGGTGAAAAACTGTTTTTT
CDR3 protein: CASSLAVRTGGAGEKLFF

D gene: .
V gene: TRBV6-5
J gene: TRBJ2-6
CDR3 DNA: TGTGCCAGCAGTTCGGACAGTTTTGGCGCCAACGTCCTGACTTTC
CDR3 protein: CASSSDSFGANVLTF

D gene: .
V gene: TRBV27
J gene: TRBJ2-5
CDR3 DNA: TGTGCCAGCAGTTTAAAGGGGCGCCAAGAGACCCAGTACTTC
CDR3 protein: CASSLKGRQETQYF

D gene: .
V gene: TRBV7-2
J gene: TRBJ1-2
CDR3 DNA: TGTGCCAGCACCCAGGGGCGTGGCTACACCTTC
CDR3 protein: CASTQGRGYTF

D gene: .
V gene: TRBV28
J gene: TRBJ1-3
CDR3 DNA: TGTGCCAGCAGTTTAAACACCCGCTCTGGAAACACCATATATTTT
CDR3 protein: CASSLNTRSGNTIYF

D gene: TRBD2
V gene: TRBV5-1
J gene: TRBJ2-3
CDR3 DNA: TGCGCCAGCAGCTTAGGGAGCGGGGGACTAGATACGCAGTATTTT
CDR3 protein: CASSLGSGGLDTQYF

D gene: TRBD1
V gene: TRBV6-1
J gene: TRBJ2-3
CDR3 DNA: TGTGCCAGCAGTGAAGCTACAGGGGGCGCAGATACGCAGTATTTT
CDR3 protein: CASSEATGGADTQYF

D gene: .
V gene: TRBV6-1
J gene: TRBJ1-6
CDR3 DNA: TGTGCCAGCAGTGAATATCAAAGCCGCGGAGGTTCACCCCTCCACTTT
CDR3 protein: CASSEYQSRGGSPLHF

D gene: .
V gene: TRBV7-9
J gene: TRBJ1-6
CDR3 DNA: TGTGCCAGCAGCCCCCCGCAGAGAGGACTCCTCCACTTT
CDR3 protein: CASSPPQRGLLHF

D gene: .
V gene: TRBV7-3
J gene: TRBJ1-1
CDR3 DNA: TGTGCCAGCAGCTTATACGGGAACACTGAAGCTTTCTTT
CDR3 protein: CASSLYGNTEAFF

D gene: TRBD2
V gene: TRBV5-4
J gene: TRBJ2-3
CDR3 DNA: TGTGCCAGCAGCCACGGACTAGTCTTAGATACGCAGTATTTT
CDR3 protein: CASSHGLVLDTQYF

D gene: .
V gene: TRBV5-1
J gene: TRBJ2-1
CDR3 DNA: TGCGCCAGCAGCGGAGCTATCTCCTACAATGAGCAGTTCTTC
CDR3 protein: CASSGAISYNEQFF

D gene: TRBD1
V gene: TRBV6-5
J gene: TRBJ2-7
CDR3 DNA: TGTGCCAGCAGTCAACAGGGGGCTGGGTACGAGCAGTACTTC
CDR3 protein: CASSQQGAGYEQYF

D gene: .
V gene: TRBV7-6
J gene: TRBJ2-5
CDR3 DNA: TGTGCCAGCAGCTTAGAGGCTAGTGCGGAGACCCAGTACTTC
CDR3 protein: CASSLEASAETQYF

D gene: .
V gene: TRBV5-8
J gene: TRBJ2-7
CDR3 DNA: TGTGCCAGCAGCAGGGGGAACTCCTACGAGCAGTACTTC
CDR3 protein: CASSRGNSYEQYF

D gene: .
V gene: TRBV28
J gene: TRBJ2-7
CDR3 DNA: TGTGCCAGCAGTTTATCGGGGGCCTACGAGCAGTACTTC
CDR3 protein: CASSLSGAYEQYF

D gene: TRBD1
V gene: TRBV10-1
J gene: TRBJ1-1
CDR3 DNA: TGCGCCAGCAGTGGGGACAGGGGGAACACTGAAGCTTTCTTT
CDR3 protein: CASSGDRGNTEAFF

D gene: TRBD1
V gene: TRBV6-5
J gene: TRBJ2-7
CDR3 DNA: TGTGCCAGCAGCCTCTCCAGGGGGCGTGAGCAGTACTTC
CDR3 protein: CASSLSRGREQYF

D gene: .
V gene: TRBV6-4
J gene: TRBJ2-2
CDR3 DNA: TGTGCCAGCAGTGACTCGACAGGCACCGGGGAGCTGTTTTTT
CDR3 protein: CASSDSTGTGELFF

D gene: TRBD2
V gene: TRBV10-2
J gene: TRBJ2-3
CDR3 DNA: TGCGCCAGCAGTGAGAAGAGCGGGGGGACAGATACGCAGTATTTT
CDR3 protein: CASSEKSGGTDTQYF

D gene: .
V gene: TRBV20-1
J gene: TRBJ2-7
CDR3 DNA: TGCAGTGCTCCCGACACCTACGAGCAGTACTTC
CDR3 protein: CSAPDTYEQYF

D gene: .
V gene: TRBV5-1
J gene: TRBJ1-3
CDR3 DNA: TGCGCCAGCAGCTGGGACAACTCTGGAAACACCATATATTTT
CDR3 protein: CASSWDNSGNTIYF

D gene: TRBD1
V gene: TRBV5-4
J gene: TRBJ1-4
CDR3 DNA: TGTGCCAGCAGCTTTGGACAGGGCCGTGAAAAACTGTTTTTT
CDR3 protein: CASSFGQGREKLFF

D gene: TRBD1
V gene: TRBV9
J gene: TRBJ1-2
CDR3 DNA: TGTGCCAGCAGCGGTTACCGGGACAGGGGGGAGCATTATGGCTACACCTTC
CDR3 protein: CASSGYRDRGEHYGYTF

D gene: .
V gene: TRBV29-1
J gene: TRBJ2-7
CDR3 DNA: TGCAGCGTTCGTGGCAGCCCAAACTACGAGCAGTACTTC
CDR3 protein: CSVRGSPNYEQYF

D gene: TRBD1
V gene: TRBV9
J gene: TRBJ1-1
CDR3 DNA: TGTGCCAGCAGCGCGGGACAGGGGAACACTGAAGATTTCTTT
CDR3 protein: CASSAGQGNTEDFF

D gene: .
V gene: TRBV10-3
J gene: TRBJ2-5
CDR3 DNA: TGTGCCATCAGTGAAGTCGTGGGAGGGACCCAGTACTTC
CDR3 protein: CAISEVVGGTQYF

D gene: .
V gene: TRBV30
J gene: TRBJ2-5
CDR3 DNA: TGTGCCTGGAAACGGGTCGGAGAGACCCAGTACTTC
CDR3 protein: CAWKRVGETQYF

D gene: .
V gene: TRBV7-9
J gene: TRBJ1-6
CDR3 DNA: TGTGCCAGCAGCTTAGAACAAAATAATTCACCCCTCCACTTT
CDR3 protein: CASSLEQNNSPLHF

D gene: .
V gene: TRBV1
J gene: TRBJ2-5
CDR3 DNA: TGCACCAGCAGCCAAGCTTTGCGGCAAGAGACCCAGTACTTC
CDR3 protein: CTSSQALRQETQYF

D gene: TRBD2
V gene: TRBV7-2
J gene: TRBJ2-7
CDR3 DNA: TGTGCCAGCAGCTTTCTAGCGGGGACGTACGAGCAGTACTTC
CDR3 protein: CASSFLAGTYEQYF

D gene: TRBD2
V gene: TRBV6-1
J gene: TRBJ2-5
CDR3 DNA: TGTGCCAGCAGTGAACTAGCGGGGGGGCAAGAGACCCAGTACTTC
CDR3 protein: CASSELAGGQETQYF

D gene: .
V gene: TRBV7-9
J gene: TRBJ2-7
CDR3 DNA: TGTGCCAGCAGCTTAGAAGGGGCCAGCTCCTACGAGCAGTACTTC
CDR3 protein: CASSLEGASSYEQYF

D gene: .
V gene: TRBV18
J gene: TRBJ1-1
CDR3 DNA: TGTGCCAGCTCACCACCTTCTGGCAGGGCGCGCACTGAAGCTTTCTTT
CDR3 protein: CASSPPSGRARTEAFF

D gene: TRBD2
V gene: TRBV7-6
J gene: TRBJ2-2
CDR3 DNA: TGTGCCAGCAGCTTAGAAGCTTCTAGCGGGGGGGCCGGCGGGGAGCTGTTTTTT
CDR3 protein: CASSLEASSGGAGGELFF

D gene: TRBD1
V gene: TRBV5-6
J gene: TRBJ1-2
CDR3 DNA: TGTGCCAGCAGCCCGGGACAGGGGAAGGACTATAGCTACACCTTC
CDR3 protein: CASSPGQGKDYSYTF

D gene: TRBD1
V gene: TRBV7-9
J gene: TRBJ1-1
CDR3 DNA: TGTGCCAGCAGCCCCTGGACAGGGGACACTGAAGCTTTCTTT
CDR3 protein: CASSPWTGDTEAFF

D gene: TRBD1
V gene: TRBV30
J gene: TRBJ2-5
CDR3 DNA: TGTGCCTGGAACAAGGGGGCGTTTGAGGCTGAGACCCAGTACTTC
CDR3 protein: CAWNKGAFEAETQYF

D gene: .
V gene: TRBV10-3
J gene: TRBJ2-2
CDR3 DNA: TGTGCCATCAGTGAGGTCGGCAGGCTCACCGGGGAGCTGTTTTTT
CDR3 protein: CAISEVGRLTGELFF

D gene: TRBD1
V gene: TRBV11-2
J gene: TRBJ1-4
CDR3 DNA: TGTGCCAGCAGTCGGACAGGTAGAACTAATGAAAAACTGTTTTTT
CDR3 protein: CASSRTGRTNEKLFF

D gene: .
V gene: TRBV27
J gene: TRBJ1-2
CDR3 DNA: TGTGCCAGCAGTTTTAGTGTGGTAGGACATTCCAGTGAGGGCTACACCTTC
CDR3 protein: CASSFSVVGHSSEGYTF

D gene: .
V gene: TRBV7-3
J gene: TRBJ1-2
CDR3 DNA: TGTGCCAGCAGCTTAAATCACCGACTGCAGGGCTACACCTTC
CDR3 protein: CASSLNHRLQGYTF

D gene: TRBD1
V gene: TRBV4-1
J gene: TRBJ2-3
CDR3 DNA: TGCGCCAGCAGCCAATGGGACAGCGACACAGATACGCAGTATTTT
CDR3 protein: CASSQWDSDTDTQYF

D gene: .
V gene: TRBV7-9
J gene: TRBJ2-1
CDR3 DNA: TGTGCCAGCAGCTTAGAACGGACAGCCTCCTACAATGAGCAGTTCTTC
CDR3 protein: CASSLERTASYNEQFF

D gene: TRBD1
V gene: TRBV6-5
J gene: TRBJ1-1
CDR3 DNA: TGTGCCAGCAGGGGACAGGGCTCTGGGAACACTGAAGCTTTCTTT
CDR3 protein: CASRGQGSGNTEAFF

D gene: TRBD1
V gene: TRBV27
J gene: TRBJ1-1
CDR3 DNA: TGTGCCAGCAGGGATGGACAGGTCATGGGTCACACTGAAGCTTTCTTT
CDR3 protein: CASRDGQVMGHTEAFF

D gene: .
V gene: TRBV4-2
J gene: TRBJ1-2
CDR3 DNA: TGTGCCAGCAGCCAAGTCTGGACAGACAAAGCTAACTATGGCTACACCTTC
CDR3 protein: CASSQVWTDKANYGYTF

D gene: .
V gene: TRBV18
J gene: TRBJ1-4
CDR3 DNA: TGTGCCAGCTCACCACCTAATCAGGCAACTAATGAAAAACTGTTTTTT
CDR3 protein: CASSPPNQATNEKLFF

D gene: .
V gene: TRBV7-9
J gene: TRBJ1-2
CDR3 DNA: TGTGCCAGCAGCTTAGCGCGACAGGTCTATGGCTACACCTTC
CDR3 protein: CASSLARQVYGYTF

D gene: TRBD1
V gene: TRBV2
J gene: TRBJ1-1
CDR3 DNA: TGTGCCAGCAGCGACCTCGGCGATGGAGGGGGCCTTAAAACTGAAGCTTTCTTT
CDR3 protein: CASSDLGDGGGLKTEAFF

D gene: TRBD1
V gene: TRBV7-9
J gene: TRBJ2-1
CDR3 DNA: TGTGCCAGCAGCTCTACGGACAGGGATAATGAGCAGTTCTTC
CDR3 protein: CASSSTDRDNEQFF

D gene: TRBD2
V gene: TRBV4-2
J gene: TRBJ2-3
CDR3 DNA: TGTGCCAGCAGCCAAGCCTTACTAGCGGGGTCCACGGGAGGAGATACGCAGTATTTT
CDR3 protein: CASSQALLAGSTGGDTQYF

D gene: .
V gene: TRBV6-1
J gene: TRBJ1-1
CDR3 DNA: TGTGCCAGCTTGAAACCCGGACAGATGAACACTGAAGCTCTCTTT
CDR3 protein: CASLKPGQMNTEALF